Listed below are T cell receptor beta chains from one sample, sequenced in a study of T cell repertoires in cytomegalovirus infection. TCRdb independently ran MiXCR on the reads; one entry per CDR3 protein. Of under 200,000 distinct CDR3 sequences listed, about a fifth were seen once; the top ten hold about 25%. Antigens of these TCRs are unknown. The sample was CD8+ T cells from cultured PBMCs, taken from culture after CMV antigen stimulation. The source of these receptors is a human donor in good health (CMV status not recorded). Some clones in this sample may be carry-over from other donors' samples. The CDR3 runs from the conserved cysteine through the conserved F or W. A D gene is named only where the DNA matches it firmly. Clone size is given for some rows only: seen once, a few or many times, or a class if the clone is expanded.

j_call	v_call	clone_size	d_call	cdr3_aa	cdr3_nt
TRBJ1-5	TRBV4-1	.	TRBD1	CASSQVGQGRNQPQHF	TGCGCCAGCAGCCAAGTCGGACAGGGGAGGAATCAGCCCCAGCATTTT
TRBJ1-5	TRBV5-3	.	TRBD1	CASRDRGNLNQPQHF	TGTGCCAGCCGGGACAGGGGGAACCTCAATCAGCCCCAGCATTTT
TRBJ1-6	TRBV5-5	few	.	CASSLESSYNSPLHF	TGTGCCAGCAGCTTGGAGAGCTCCTATAATTCACCCCTCCACTTT
TRBJ1-6	TRBV7-9	few	TRBD1	CASSGTGTGGISPLHF	TGTGCCAGCAGCGGAACCGGGACAGGGGGAATTTCACCCCTCCACTTT
TRBJ2-6	TRBV5-5	many	TRBD1	CASSLSNRGAGANVLTF	TGTGCCAGCAGCTTGTCTAACAGGGGGGCTGGGGCCAACGTCCTGACTTTC
TRBJ2-7	TRBV7-9	few	TRBD2	CASSSPPRGITYEQYF	TGTGCCAGCAGCTCACCGCCGCGGGGGATTACCTACGAGCAGTACTTC
TRBJ2-7	TRBV6-2/TRBV6-3	many	.	CASSYSQSYEQYF	TGTGCCAGCAGTTACTCCCAGTCCTACGAGCAGTACTTC
TRBJ2-3	TRBV7-3	.	TRBD2	CASSQSGALPNTQYF	TGTGCCAGCAGCCAGAGCGGGGCGCTTCCTAATACGCAGTATTTT
TRBJ2-7	TRBV7-2	.	TRBD2	CASSPGLAGVYEQYF	TGTGCCAGCAGCCCTGGACTAGCGGGGGTTTACGAGCAGTACTTC
TRBJ2-1	TRBV27	many	.	CASRYNGEQFF	TGTGCCAGCCGATATAACGGTGAGCAGTTCTTC
TRBJ1-5	TRBV12-3/TRBV12-4	.	.	CASQRWSGPQHF	TGTGCCAGCCAGAGATGGTCCGGGCCCCAGCATTTT
TRBJ1-2	TRBV29-1	.	TRBD1	CSVTDRVNYGYTF	TGCAGCGTGACGGACAGGGTTAACTATGGCTACACCTTC
TRBJ1-1	TRBV7-6	.	TRBD1	CASSFRDRGANTEAFF	TGTGCCAGCAGCTTCCGGGACAGGGGGGCGAACACTGAAGCTTTCTTT
TRBJ1-2	TRBV14	.	.	CASSPWGLNYGYTF	TGTGCCAGCAGCCCCTGGGGACTTAACTATGGCTACACCTTC
TRBJ1-1	TRBV11-2	once	.	CASSLTTRSRHYTEAFF	TGTGCCAGCAGCTTAACGACGCGAAGCAGGCACTACACTGAAGCTTTCTTT
TRBJ1-1	TRBV4-1	.	.	CASSQDPRMNTEAFF	TGCGCCAGCAGCCAAGATCCCAGGATGAACACTGAAGCTTTCTTT
TRBJ1-3	TRBV4-1	.	TRBD1	CASSPPGTGDSGNTIYF	TGCGCCAGCAGCCCCCCGGGGACAGGGGACTCTGGAAACACCATATATTTT
TRBJ1-5	TRBV9	.	.	CASSAGRDSNQPQHF	TGTGCCAGCAGCGCGGGCCGCGATAGCAATCAGCCCCAGCATTTT
TRBJ2-1	TRBV7-6	.	.	CASTLGSGEQFF	TGTGCCAGCACCTTAGGGAGCGGTGAGCAGTTCTTC
TRBJ1-3	TRBV11-2	few	.	CASSFHPWADTSSGNTIYF	TGTGCCAGCAGCTTCCACCCCTGGGCGGACACTTCCTCTGGAAACACCATATATTTT
TRBJ2-5	TRBV6-2/TRBV6-3	.	.	CASSPVGGPPETQYF	TGTGCCAGCAGTCCCGTCGGGGGGCCGCCAGAGACCCAGTACTTC
TRBJ1-6	TRBV7-9	.	.	CASSQLRARDSPLHF	.